The T cell receptor beta chain under discussion was sequenced for a study of cytomegalovirus exposure and HLA in healthy donors. Worth noting for this clone: What it binds is not known.

In the PCR, 60 Vbeta and 13 Jbeta primers were used. Produced via immunoSEQ multiplex PCR; TCRdb's table is partial and in-frame only. The data contain tens of thousands of clones, approximately 71% of them singletons. CDR1 MNHEY and CDR2 SVGAGI come from the germline V gene. V trimming: 5 bases; J trimming: 4 bases; junction bases outside the gene matches: 6. The CDR3 consists of 14 residues. General study points: For TCR beta chains, V- and J-gene trimming was later linked to a missense DCLRE1C variant.

This sequence joins TRBV6-5 and TRBJ1-1, with 8 positions matching TRBD1. The receptor was derived from a man aged 45-60 years in good health and CMV-seropositive. Material for sequencing was PBMCs. In nucleotides, the CDR3 is TGTGCCAGCAGTCCCGTGGACAGGGCCACTGAAGCTTTCTTT. This translates into CASSPVDRATEAFF.